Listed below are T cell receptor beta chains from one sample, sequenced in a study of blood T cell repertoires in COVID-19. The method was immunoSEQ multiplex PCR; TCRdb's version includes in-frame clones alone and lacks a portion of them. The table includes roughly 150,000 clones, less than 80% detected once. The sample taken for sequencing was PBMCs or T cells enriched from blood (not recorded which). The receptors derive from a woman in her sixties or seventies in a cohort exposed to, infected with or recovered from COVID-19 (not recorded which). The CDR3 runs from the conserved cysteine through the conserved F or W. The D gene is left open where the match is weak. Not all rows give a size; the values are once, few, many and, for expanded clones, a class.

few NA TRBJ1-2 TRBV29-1 TGCAGCGTTGAGGCCCTCTATGGCTACACCTTC CSVEALYGYTF
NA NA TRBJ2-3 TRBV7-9 TGTGCCAGCAGCTTTAAGGGGGAGAGCGCTCATTTT CASSFKGESAHF
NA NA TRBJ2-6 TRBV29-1 TGCAGCACGATGAGTTCTGGGGCCAACGTCCTGACTTTC CSTMSSGANVLTF
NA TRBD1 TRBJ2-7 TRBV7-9 TGTGCCAGCAGCTTTCCGAGCTTGGGGACAGGGAGGAGTGCCTACGAGCAGTACTTC CASSFPSLGTGRSAYEQYF
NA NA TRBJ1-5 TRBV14 TGTGCCAGCAGCCCTTCGAGCACCCAGCCCCAGCATTTT CASSPSSTQPQHF
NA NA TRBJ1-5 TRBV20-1 TGCAGTGCTAGTCTACACAGGGTTACCAATCAGCCCCAGCATTTT CSASLHRVTNQPQHF
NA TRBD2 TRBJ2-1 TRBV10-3 TGTGCCATCAGTGAGAGGCGGGAGGGCTTCTACAATGAGCAGTTCTTC CAISERREGFYNEQFF
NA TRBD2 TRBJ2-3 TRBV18 TGTGCCAGCTCAACGGGACTAGGGAGCACAGATACGCAGTATTTT CASSTGLGSTDTQYF
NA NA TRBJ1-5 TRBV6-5 TGTGCCAGCAGTCCTTCGAGCAATCAGCCCCAGCATTTT CASSPSSNQPQHF
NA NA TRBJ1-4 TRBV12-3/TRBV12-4 TGTGCCAGCACCCCGCGGGTTAGGGAAAAACTGTTTTTT CASTPRVREKLFF
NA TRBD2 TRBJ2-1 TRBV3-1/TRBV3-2 TGTGCCAGCAGCGCCGGGACTAGCGGCTCCTACAATGAGCAGTTCTTC CASSAGTSGSYNEQFF
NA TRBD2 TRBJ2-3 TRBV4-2 TGTGCCAGCAGCCAAGAGGGACTAGCGGGAGGGGAGGGGCGGGCAGATACGCAGTATTTT CASSQEGLAGGEGRADTQYF
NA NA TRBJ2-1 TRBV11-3 TGTGCCAGCAGCTCGACAGGGACTTACAATGAGCAGTTCTTC CASSSTGTYNEQFF
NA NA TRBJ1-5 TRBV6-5 TGTGCCAGCAGTAAGACAGGATATAGCAATCAGCCCCAGCATTTT CASSKTGYSNQPQHF
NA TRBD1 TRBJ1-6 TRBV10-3 TGTGCCATCAGAGGGACAGGCACACCCCTCCACTTT CAIRGTGTPLHF
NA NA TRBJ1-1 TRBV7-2 TGTGCCAGCAGCTTAGGGTCCGGCTTTAGCATGAACACTGAAGCTTTCTTT CASSLGSGFSMNTEAFF
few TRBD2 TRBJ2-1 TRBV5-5 TGTGCCAGCAGCTTGGTGGGACTACCCTTGGGGGAGGATGAGCAGTTCTTC CASSLVGLPLGEDEQFF
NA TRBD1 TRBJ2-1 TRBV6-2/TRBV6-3 TGTGCCAGCAGTTGGGACAGGGCCCGCAATGAGCAGTTCTTC CASSWDRARNEQFF
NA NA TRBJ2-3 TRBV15 TGTGCCACCAGCCCTCGAGTTCGGCCAGGAGATACGCAGTATTTT CATSPRVRPGDTQYF
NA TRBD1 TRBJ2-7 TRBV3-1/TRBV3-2 TGTGCCAGCAGCCAGGGACAGGGCGGCGAGCAGTACTTC CASSQGQGGEQYF
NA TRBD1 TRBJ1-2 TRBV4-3 TGCGCCAGCAGCCAAGAGGACAGGGGCGGTGGCTACACCTTC CASSQEDRGGGYTF
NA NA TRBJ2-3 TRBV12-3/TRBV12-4 TGTGCCAGCAGGCGGGGTAGCACAGATACGCAGTATTTT CASRRGSTDTQYF
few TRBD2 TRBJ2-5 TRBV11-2 TGTGCCAGCAGCCCTAGGACTAGCGGGAGTCGGGGGGGGACCCAGTACTTC CASSPRTSGSRGGTQYF
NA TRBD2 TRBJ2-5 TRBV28 TGTGCCAGCAGTTCACTCCCCGGGACTAGAGACCAAGAGACCCAGTACTTC CASSSLPGTRDQETQYF
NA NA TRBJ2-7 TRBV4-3 TGCGCCAGCAGCCAAGATCTAGGGGCAGCGACATCCTACGAGCAGTACTTC CASSQDLGAATSYEQYF
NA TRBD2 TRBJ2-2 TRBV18 TGTGCCAGCCACCCCCTAGCGGGAGGGCAAACGAACACCGGGGAGCTGTTTTTT CASHPLAGGQTNTGELFF
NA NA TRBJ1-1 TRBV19 TGTGCCAGTAGTATCGGAGGTGAAGCTTTCTTT CASSIGGEAFF
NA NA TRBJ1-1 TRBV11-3 TGTGCCAGCAGCCGAACCGGGAACACTGAAGCTTTCTTT CASSRTGNTEAFF
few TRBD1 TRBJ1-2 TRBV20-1 TGCAGTGCTAACAGGGGGGAAGGCTACACCTTC CSANRGEGYTF
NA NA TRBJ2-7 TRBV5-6 TGTGCCAGCAGCCTTTACAGGGGGACTACTAGGTACGAGCAGTACTTC CASSLYRGTTRYEQYF
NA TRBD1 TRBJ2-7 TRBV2 TGTGCCAGCAGTGAATCCACTTGGGACAGCAACATAGACGAGCAGTACTTC CASSESTWDSNIDEQYF
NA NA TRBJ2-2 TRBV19 TGTGCCAGTAAAAGGAGGGGAGGTGACGGGGAGCTGTTTTTT CASKRRGGDGELFF
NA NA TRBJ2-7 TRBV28 TGTGCCAGCAGTTCAGGAGGGCGTCACTACGAGCAGTACTTC CASSSGGRHYEQYF
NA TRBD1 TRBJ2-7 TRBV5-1 TGCGCCAGCAGCCCTATGACAGGGAACTACGAGCAGTACTTC CASSPMTGNYEQYF
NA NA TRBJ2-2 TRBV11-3 TGTGCCAGCAGCCTGTACACCGGGGAGCTGTTTTTT CASSLYTGELFF
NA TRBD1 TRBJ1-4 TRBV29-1 TGCAGCGTGGGGGGACAGATGAATGAAAAACTGTTTTTT CSVGGQMNEKLFF
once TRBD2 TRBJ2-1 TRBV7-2 TGTGCCAGCAGCTTCCTAGCGGGAGGTATTTACAATGAGCAGTTCTTC CASSFLAGGIYNEQFF
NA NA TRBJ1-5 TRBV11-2 TGTGCCAGCAGCTTAGATTCAGGGGTTGATCAGCCCCAGCATTTT CASSLDSGVDQPQHF
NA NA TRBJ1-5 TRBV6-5 TGTGCCAGCAGTCCCTACAGGGATCAACCCCAGCATTTT CASSPYRDQPQHF
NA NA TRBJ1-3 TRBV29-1 TGCAGCGTTGGGGAGTTCTCTGGAAACACCATATATTTT CSVGEFSGNTIYF
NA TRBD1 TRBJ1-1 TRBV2 TGTGCCAGCACCCAGGGGGCTATGAACACTGAAGCTTTCTTT CASTQGAMNTEAFF
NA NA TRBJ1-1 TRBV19 TGTGCCAGTAGGCTCCGGGGTCCCGAAGGCACTGAAGCTTTCTTT CASRLRGPEGTEAFF
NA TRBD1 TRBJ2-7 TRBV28 TGTGCCAGCAGGACAGGGACCTACGAGCAGTACTTC CASRTGTYEQYF
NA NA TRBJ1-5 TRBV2 TGTGCCAGCAGTGACAGGTATAGCAATCAGCCCCAGCATTTT CASSDRYSNQPQHF
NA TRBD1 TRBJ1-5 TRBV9 TGTGCCAGCAGCGTTACAGGGGGAACTCCCCAGCATTTT CASSVTGGTPQHF
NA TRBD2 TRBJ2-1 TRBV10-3 TGTGCCAACCAGCGGGACCTCTCCTACAATGAGCAGTTCTTC CANQRDLSYNEQFF
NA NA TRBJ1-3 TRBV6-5 TGTGCCAGCAGTTACTCCCAGGGGAGAAACACCATATATTTT CASSYSQGRNTIYF
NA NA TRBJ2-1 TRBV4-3 TGCGCCAGCAGCCAAGCGGGAAGATACAATGAGCAGTTCTTC CASSQAGRYNEQFF
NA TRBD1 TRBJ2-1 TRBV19 TGTGCCAGTAGGAGGCGGGGACAGGGGTCCTACAATGAGCAGTTCTTC CASRRRGQGSYNEQFF
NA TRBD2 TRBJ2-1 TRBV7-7 TGTGCTAGCAGCCCACTAGCGGGAGTCAATGAGCAGTTCTTC CASSPLAGVNEQFF
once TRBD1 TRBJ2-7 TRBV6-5 TGTGCCAGCAGAAAAGACAGGGGGTACTCCTACGAGCAGTACTTC CASRKDRGYSYEQYF
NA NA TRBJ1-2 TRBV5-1 TGCGCCAGCAGCTTGGTCCCTGGAGGGGTCGGCTACACCTTC CASSLVPGGVGYTF
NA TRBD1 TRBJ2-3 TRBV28 TGTGCCAGCAGTCTCGGACAGGGCCCAGATACGCAGTATTTT CASSLGQGPDTQYF